One sample yielded the 32 T cell receptor beta chains listed below, sequenced in a study of cytotoxic CD8 clonotypes in ibrutinib-treated CLL (dated by TCRdb to about 2021). According to the study, the label for this sample's time point signals: roughly 25 months on ibrutinib. Library preparation employed the immunoSEQ multiplex PCR assay. TCRdb re-hosts the immuneACCESS table, in-frame sequences only. Its copies lack some clones; in the studies checked, an unresolved V gene accounts for under half of them, and the cause for the rest is not known. This sample comprises 100,000 to 150,000 clones, approximately 83% of them detected only once. The top ten clones comprise roughly 2% of the sample. Sample: PBMCs, taken after 24 months of ibrutinib treatment. These receptors were obtained from a human donor with chronic lymphocytic leukemia.

The chain joins TRBV10-3 to TRBJ2-1; TRBD2 aligns across 8 bases. With 3 bases clipped from V and 12 bases from J, the junction kept 4 bases outside the gene matches. Germline loops: CDR1 ENHRY, CDR2 SYGVKD. The CDR3 is 12 amino acids. CDR3 coding DNA: TGTGCCATCAGTGACCAGACTAGCGTGCAGTTCTTC. Translation: CAISDQTSVQFF.

The V gene is TRBV9, the J gene TRBJ1-1; D possibly corresponds to TRBD1 (6 bases). Looked up from germline, CDR1 is SGDLS and CDR2 is YYNGEE. V was pared by 4 bases and J by 4 bases, with 14 bases between. The CDR3 is 14 residues long. The CDR3 here is CASSPRGGGTEAFF. In nucleotides, the CDR3 is TGTGCCAGCAGCCCCCGAGGGGGGGGCACTGAAGCTTTCTTT.

This clone has a single count. The V and J genes are TRBV29-1 and TRBJ1-4, with D tentatively TRBD1 (5 bases). This CDR3 has 14 residues. Trimming took off 2 bases at V and 8 bases at J, with 15 bases between the two ends. The germline V gene has CDR1 SQVTM and CDR2 ANQGSEA. The CDR3, as DNA: TGCAGCGTTGAAAATCCCTCGAGGGGAGAAAAACTGTTTTTT. This translates into CSVENPSRGEKLFF. The variable domain in full, completed from reference TRBV29-1 and TRBJ1-4, reads SAVISQKPSRDICQRGTSLTIQCQVDSQVTMMFWYRQQPGQSLTLIATANQGSEATYESGFVIDKFPISRPNLTFSTLTVSNMSPEDSSIYLCSVENPSRGEKLFFGSGTQLSVL.

The V gene is TRBV6-6, the J gene TRBJ1-2; D call uncertain. The length of the CDR3 is 14 residues. The germline gives CDR1 MNHNY, CDR2 SVGAGI (reference sequence). V shed 4 bases and J shed 4 bases, with 13 bases lying between them. For the CDR3, the DNA is TGTGCCAGCAGTTTGACAACCATGAGCTATGGCTACACCTTC. It translates to CASSLTTMSYGYTF.

This clone was detected only once. This chain uses TRBV7-9 with TRBJ2-4; D is possibly TRBD1 (6 bases). Germline CDR1 and CDR2: SEHNR and FQNEAQ (reference sequence). The CDR3 has 18 residues. Trimming left V 1 base short and J 0 bases short, with 16 bases between. DNA for the CDR3: TGTGCCAGCAGCTTAGTGGAAGGGACATTCGGAGCCAAAAACATTCAGTACTTC. Amino acids: CASSLVEGTFGAKNIQYF.

V usage is TRBV19 and J usage is TRBJ2-6; possibly TRBD2 for D (6 bases). This CDR3 comprises 16 residues. V was trimmed by 7 bases and J by 4 bases, leaving 17 bases between them. CDR1 is LNHDA, CDR2 SQIVND, per germline (reference sequence). In nucleotides, the CDR3 is TGTGCCAGTACCCCATTAGGGGAGGCCGGGGCCAACGTCCTGACTTTC. Translation: CASTPLGEAGANVLTF. The complete variable domain, with remaining parts taken from reference TRBV19 and TRBJ2-6, reads DGGITQSPKYLFRKEGQNVTLSCEQNLNHDAMYWYRQDPGQGLRLIYYSQIVNDFQKGDIAEGYSVSREKKESFPLTVTSAQKNPTAFYLCASTPLGEAGANVLTFGAGSRLTVL.

The chain carries TRBV6-1 and TRBJ1-1, with D perhaps TRBD1 (6 bases). The V gene lost 1 base and the J gene lost 0 bases, with 6 bases spanning the gap. The CDR3 sequence is 14 residues long. Germline assignment: CDR1 MNHNS and CDR2 SASEGT. CDR3 DNA sequence: TGTGCCAGCAGTGAAGACAGGGTGAACACTGAAGCTTTCTTT. It codes for CASSEDRVNTEAFF.

The chain recombines TRBV28 with TRBJ2-7; the D is unclear. Germline V lookup: CDR1 MDHEN, CDR2 SYDVKM. The CDR3 loop spans 12 amino acids. V was cut by 8 bases and J by 7 bases, with 15 bases left in between. CDR3 region: CASLNGRLEQYF. The CDR3 DNA reads TGTGCCAGCCTTAACGGCCGGCTTGAGCAGTACTTC.

As to this clone: A read error may account for a junction end that differs from germline. The genes are TRBV6-6 and TRBJ2-7; D call uncertain. The CDR3 is 13 amino acids. Per germline, CDR1 MNHNY and CDR2 SVGAGI (reference sequence). The CDR3 here is CASSPLEQTIRNF. The DNA of the CDR3 is TGTGCCAGCAGTCCCCTCGAGCAGACGATACGGAACTTC.

The chain employs TRBV28 and TRBJ2-4; the D is unclear. Germline CDR1 is MDHEN and CDR2 is SYDVKM. The V gene lost 1 base and the J gene lost 6 bases, with 4 bases spanning the gap. This CDR3 has 12 amino acids. CDR3 sequence reads: CASSLSGNIQYF. CDR3 nucleotide sequence: TGTGCCAGCAGTTTATCCGGAAACATTCAGTACTTC.

The chain has TRBV11-1 and TRBJ1-1; TRBD1 agrees at 7 bases. The J segment lost 4 bases and the V segment lost 2 bases, leaving 7 bases of the junction unmatched. CDR1 SGHAT and CDR2 FQDESV come from the germline V gene (reference sequence). CDR3 length: 15 residues. The CDR3 spells CASSLFGTGATEAFF. In DNA form, the CDR3 reads TGTGCCAGCAGCTTATTCGGTACAGGGGCCACTGAAGCTTTCTTT.

This clone showed up just a few times. The chain couples TRBV5-8 to TRBJ1-2; 11 bases match TRBD1. This CDR3 is built from 15 residues. Germline trimming cut 4 bases from V and 4 bases from J; bases unmatched to any gene: 6. Germline values: CDR1 SGHTS, CDR2 YDEGEE. CDR3 loop: CASSPRTGGFYGYTF. As DNA, the CDR3 is TGTGCCAGCAGCCCCAGGACAGGGGGCTTCTATGGCTACACCTTC. The full variable domain, completed using reference TRBV5-8 and TRBJ1-2, is EAGVTQSPTHLIKTRGQQATLRCSPISGHTSVYWYQQALGLGLQFLLWYDEGEERNRGNFPPRFSGRQFPNYSSELNVNALELEDSALYLCASSPRTGGFYGYTFGSGTRLTVV.

The V and J genes are TRBV6-4 and TRBJ1-2, with D possibly matching TRBD1 (6 bases). CDR1 MRHNA and CDR2 SNTAGT come from the germline V gene. The CDR3 totals 12 residues. V lost 6 bases and J lost 8, with 13 bases in between. CDR3 nucleotides: TGTGCCAGCAGGTGGGGGCCTAGGGGCTACACCTTC. Translation: CASRWGPRGYTF.

V is TRBV25-1 and J is TRBJ2-5, with D uncertain. The germline V gene encodes CDR1 MGHDK and CDR2 SYGVNS. V was cut by 2 bases and J by 2 bases, with 9 bases left in between. The CDR3 is 14 amino acids. CDR3 nucleotide sequence: TGTGCCAGCAGTGAAAAACGGTTGCAAGAGACCCAGTACTTC. Translating it yields CASSEKRLQETQYF.

The count of this clone is one. The chain couples TRBV28 to TRBJ2-7; D may match TRBD1 or TRBD2 (6 bases each). The germline gives CDR1 MDHEN, CDR2 SYDVKM. This CDR3 has 17 residues. Between the trimmed V and J ends, which lost 5 bases and 4 bases, there was a span of 24 bases. The CDR3 DNA sequence: TGTGCCAGCAGTCTTCCGAACCCCGGAACAGGGAGGTACGAGCAGTACTTC. This codes for CASSLPNPGTGRYEQYF.

This chain uses TRBV6-1 with TRBJ1-3, with TRBD1 as a possible D gene (6 bases). Trimming pared 0 bases from V and 0 bases from J, leaving 15 bases between. The CDR3 covers 18 residues. Germline V gene sequence: CDR1 MNHNS, CDR2 SASEGT. CDR3 amino acids: CASSEATLGAASGNTIYF. In DNA form, the CDR3 reads TGTGCCAGCAGTGAAGCTACCCTGGGGGCGGCCTCTGGAAACACCATATATTTT.

This chain joins TRBV27 and TRBJ2-1, with D possibly matching TRBD2 (5 bases). V lost 8 bases to trimming and J lost 4 bases, with 18 bases between them. This CDR3 is built from 15 residues. Germline V lookup: CDR1 MNHEY, CDR2 SMNVEV (reference sequence). CDR3 nucleotides: TGTGCCAGCGCAAAGGGCGTGGACTTATACAATGAGCAGTTCTTC. As protein: CASAKGVDLYNEQFF.

The V gene is TRBV6-6, the J gene TRBJ2-1; the D call may be TRBD1 or TRBD2 (5 bases each). The CDR3 sequence is 15 residues long. The germline V gene has CDR1 MNHNY and CDR2 SVGAGI (reference sequence). V was shortened by 5 bases and J by 4 bases, with 15 bases between the two germline ends. The CDR3 bases are TGTGCCAGCAGTCCCGATTCGGGGCCGTACAATGAGCAGTTCTTC. Translating gives CASSPDSGPYNEQFF.

The chain uses TRBV6-1 and TRBJ1-3, with D unclear. CDR1 MNHNS and CDR2 SASEGT come from the germline V gene. The CDR3 totals 14 residues. The ends were cut back, 5 bases at V and 0 bases at J, with 8 bases in the middle. The CDR3 here is CASSRTVSGNTIYF. CDR3 nucleotide sequence: TGTGCCAGCAGTCGGACGGTCTCTGGAAACACCATATATTTT.

The chain combines TRBV28 with TRBJ2-1; no clear D gene. Deletions cut 5 bases from V and 4 bases from J, with 6 bases between. CDR3 length: 12 amino acids. Germline V lookup: CDR1 MDHEN, CDR2 SYDVKM. CDR3 coding DNA: TGTGCCAGCAGTCCTCCATACAATGAGCAGTTCTTC. It encodes CASSPPYNEQFF.

Only one count was recorded for this clone. This chain connects TRBV28 to TRBJ2-5, with D perhaps assigned TRBD1 or TRBD2 (6 bases each). Germline loops: CDR1 MDHEN, CDR2 SYDVKM. This CDR3 has 17 residues. The ends were cut back, 1 base at V and 2 bases at J, with 17 bases in the middle. Written as DNA, the CDR3 is TGTGCCAGCAGTTTATATTTCGGGGGCCAGGGACAAGAGACCCAGTACTTC. Its protein product is CASSLYFGGQGQETQYF.

This chain links TRBV28 with TRBJ1-2; D is unclear. CDR3 length equals 13 residues. In germline, CDR1 is MDHEN, CDR2 SYDVKM. V was shortened by 7 bases and J by 6 bases, with 15 bases between the two germline ends. DNA of the CDR3: TGTGCCAGCACCCTAACCCCTACCGATGGCTACACCTTC. Translating gives CASTLTPTDGYTF.

The chain carries TRBV12-5 and TRBJ1-1; the D gene is possibly TRBD1 (5 bases). V lost 1 base to trimming and J lost 0 bases, with 12 bases between them. There are 16 residues in the CDR3. Germline CDR1 and CDR2: LGHNT and FRNRAP. The CDR3 sequence: CASGLAYQGMNTEAFF. CDR3 in DNA: TGTGCTAGTGGTTTGGCCTATCAGGGAATGAACACTGAAGCTTTCTTT. Looking up the rest from reference TRBV12-5 and TRBJ1-1 gives the full variable domain: DARVTQTPRHKVTEMGQEVTMRCQPILGHNTVFWYRQTMMQGLELLAYFRNRAPLDDSGMPKDRFSAEMPDATLATLKIQPSEPRDSAVYFCASGLAYQGMNTEAFFGQGTRLTVV.

This clone was detected once. V usage is TRBV30 and J usage is TRBJ1-1, with D maybe TRBD1 (5 bases). CDR3 length: 13 residues. V lost 7 bases to trimming and J lost 4 bases, with 16 bases between them. From germline, CDR1 is GTSNPN and CDR2 SVGIG (reference sequence). CDR3 in amino acids: CALFQGGGTEAFF. The CDR3 DNA reads as TGTGCCTTATTTCAGGGTGGTGGCACTGAAGCTTTCTTT.

The chain joins TRBV25-1 to TRBJ1-2; 7 bases map to TRBD1. Germline loops: CDR1 MGHDK, CDR2 SYGVNS. The V and J ends lost 10 bases and 4 bases, in that order; junction bases with no gene match: 3. The CDR3 totals 11 residues. The chain's CDR3 is CATGQSYGYTF. The CDR3 nucleotides read TGTGCCACGGGACAGAGCTATGGCTACACCTTC.

The chain joins TRBV4-3 to TRBJ2-1; D is undetermined. Germline lookup yields CDR1 LGHNA and CDR2 YSLEER. Deletions cut 1 base from V and 5 bases from J, with 15 bases between. This CDR3 has 16 residues. The CDR3 here is CASSQGGSSFNNEQFF. As DNA, the CDR3 is TGCGCCAGCAGCCAAGGTGGCTCCAGTTTCAACAATGAGCAGTTCTTC.

The chain has TRBV10-3 and TRBJ1-2; maybe TRBD1 (5 bases). Germline V gene sequence: CDR1 ENHRY, CDR2 SYGVKD. The CDR3 runs 14 residues. Between the trimmed V and J ends, which lost 0 bases and 5 bases, there was a span of 10 bases. CDR3 residues: CAISESGARYGYTF. CDR3 in DNA: TGTGCCATCAGTGAGTCTGGGGCGCGATATGGCTACACCTTC.

The DNA of the CDR3 is TGTGCCAGCAGGGTAGGACAGGGGGCCACCTACGAGCAGTACTTC. This encodes CASRVGQGATYEQYF. The chain couples TRBV27 to TRBJ2-7; TRBD1 matches at 11 bases. Germline V CDR1 and CDR2: MNHEY, SMNVEV (reference sequence). The trim removed 6 bases at V and 2 bases at J, leaving 6 bases unmatched. This CDR3 region has 15 residues.

The rearrangement joins TRBV28 to TRBJ1-5; the D is unclear. This CDR3 has 15 amino acids. V was trimmed by 6 bases and J by 0 bases, leaving 12 bases between them. CDR1 and CDR2 from the germline V gene are MDHEN and SYDVKM. CDR3 sequence: CASRRGPSSNQPQHF. The DNA of the CDR3 is TGTGCCAGCAGGCGTGGGCCGAGTAGCAATCAGCCCCAGCATTTT.

DNA of the CDR3: TGCGCCAGCAGCCAACCGGGCATTGCCTACGAGCAGTACTTC. It codes for CASSQPGIAYEQYF. The rearrangement joins TRBV4-1 to TRBJ2-7; D remains unclear. V shed 2 bases and J shed 2 bases, with 10 bases lying between them. CDR3 length: 14 amino acids. From germline, CDR1 is MGHRA and CDR2 YSYEKL.

The chain links TRBV5-1 to TRBJ2-2; D possibly corresponds to TRBD2 (5 bases). The V gene's germline CDR1 is SGHRS and CDR2 YFSETQ. Trimming removed 4 bases from V and 11 bases from J, with 15 bases in between. This CDR3 is built from 13 residues. For the CDR3, the DNA is TGCGCCAGCAGCCCGGACTTCTTCGGAGAGCTGTTTTTT. Translation gives CASSPDFFGELFF.

This clone came up a few times. The chain carries TRBV9 and TRBJ2-7; D might be TRBD1 (6 bases). The CDR3 loop spans 16 amino acids. Germline V gives CDR1 SGDLS, CDR2 YYNGEE. The V end lost 4 bases, the J end lost 0 bases, and 17 bases lay between the germline ends. CDR3 region: CASSYTGNRSSYEQYF. CDR3 bases: TGTGCCAGCAGCTACACAGGGAACAGGAGCTCCTACGAGCAGTACTTC.